The 27 T cell receptor beta chains below all came from one sample that was sequenced in a study of blood T cell repertoires in COVID-19. Profiled with immunoSEQ multiplex PCR; TCRdb holds only in-frame clones, not every one. This sample has 280,000 or so clones; around 87% occur once, and the top ten carry roughly 1.6%. Sequenced material: PBMCs or T cells enriched from blood (not recorded which). The receptors were sampled from a woman aged 18-29 years with acute COVID-19.

V gene TRBV27 combines with J gene TRBJ1-4; a possible D gene is TRBD1 (6 bases). CDR3 length equals 15 residues. The germline V gene has CDR1 MNHEY and CDR2 SMNVEV (reference sequence). Trimming shortened V by 6 bases and J by 8 bases, and 19 bases separated the two germline ends. CDR3 DNA sequence: TGTGCCAGCAGGAACACAGGGAGAAGGGGCGAAAAACTGTTTTTT. Residues: CASRNTGRRGEKLFF.

J is TRBJ1-4 and V is TRBV4-2; D remains unclear. V was trimmed by 4 bases and J by 0 bases, leaving 12 bases between them. Germline assignment: CDR1 LGHNA and CDR2 YNFKEQ. This CDR3 spans 16 amino acids. CDR3 nucleotide sequence: TGTGCCAGCAGCCGGGAGCCCGCCGCAACTAATGAAAAACTGTTTTTT. Translated, it gives CASSREPAATNEKLFF.

This chain connects TRBV7-9 to TRBJ1-3, with unresolved D. V shed 2 bases and J shed 4 bases, with 12 bases lying between them. This CDR3 contains 15 residues. Germline V gene lookup returns CDR1 SEHNR and CDR2 FQNEAQ (reference sequence). CDR3 sequence: CASSLYTRSGNTIYF. CDR3 coding DNA: TGTGCCAGCAGCTTATACACCAGATCGGGAAACACCATATATTTT.

The chain employs TRBV11-2 and TRBJ1-1; a weak D match, TRBD1 (5 bases). The germline V and J ends were trimmed by 4 bases and 1 base, with 10 bases remaining between them. The CDR3 sequence is 14 residues long. The germline gives CDR1 SGHAT, CDR2 FQNNGV. CDR3 bases: TGTGCCAGCAGCTCCTTGACAGAGAACACTGAAGCTTTCTTT. Translation: CASSSLTENTEAFF.

The chain uses TRBV20-1 and TRBJ1-2, with D perhaps matching TRBD1 (6 bases). CDR1 DFQATT and CDR2 SNEGSKA come from the germline V gene (reference sequence). This CDR3 spans 12 amino acids. Trimming cost V 3 bases and J 8 bases, with 13 bases left between them. The CDR3 spells CSASGGRRGYTF. CDR3 in DNA: TGCAGTGCTAGTGGGGGGCGTCGGGGCTACACCTTC.

The gene calls are TRBV7-6 and TRBJ2-1, with 8 bases identical to TRBD2. In germline, CDR1 is SGHVS, CDR2 FNYEAQ. CDR3 length: 15 amino acids. Trimming cost V 5 bases and J 4 bases; bases outside gene matches: 7. In DNA form, the CDR3 reads TGTGCCAGCAGCCTTAGCGGGAAACCGTACAATGAGCAGTTCTTC. It yields the protein CASSLSGKPYNEQFF. The complete variable domain, with remaining parts taken from reference TRBV7-6 and TRBJ2-1, reads GAGVSQSPRYKVTKRGQDVALRCDPISGHVSLYWYRQALGQGPEFLTYFNYEAQQDKSGLPNDRFSAERPEGSISTLTIQRTEQRDSAMYRCASSLSGKPYNEQFFGPGTRLTVL.

The V and J genes are TRBV7-9 and TRBJ1-1; 11 nucleotides match TRBD1. V was clipped by 5 bases and J by 3 bases; unmatched bases: 11. CDR3 length: 17 residues. Germline V CDR1 and CDR2: SEHNR, FQNEAQ (reference sequence). In nucleotides, the CDR3 is TGTGCCAGCAGCCGGGGGACAGGGGGACCGGGGGACACTGAAGCTTTCTTT. This codes for CASSRGTGGPGDTEAFF.

The rearrangement joins TRBV3-1 (or the pseudogene TRBV3-2) to TRBJ2-1, with 13 bases that match TRBD2. The CDR3 consists of 17 residues. Germline values: CDR1 LGHDT, CDR2 YNNKEL (reference sequence). Unmatched junction bases numbered 6, after V lost 3 bases and J lost 4 bases. CDR3 sequence reads: CASSQGTSGAVYNEQFF. The CDR3 bases are TGTGCCAGCAGCCAGGGGACTAGCGGGGCTGTTTACAATGAGCAGTTCTTC.

V and J are TRBV18 and TRBJ2-6; D is uncertain. CDR1 KGHSH and CDR2 LQKENI come from the germline V gene. This CDR3 is built from 16 residues. V lost 3 bases and J lost 0, with 9 bases in between. Written as DNA, the CDR3 is TGTGCCAGCTCACCCAGGTTCAGCTCTGGGGCCAACGTCCTGACTTTC. It translates to CASSPRFSSGANVLTF.

V usage is TRBV27 and J usage is TRBJ1-2; TRBD1 matches 9 bases. From germline, CDR1 is MNHEY and CDR2 SMNVEV (reference sequence). CDR3 length: 17 amino acids. Trimming cost V 6 bases and J 2 bases; bases outside gene matches: 13. The CDR3 bases are TGTGCCAGCAGGAGTGCGACAGGGGGGAAGTTGAACTATGGCTACACCTTC. Protein sequence: CASRSATGGKLNYGYTF.

This clone was recorded a few times. The CDR3 region is CASSRGQHMNTEAFF. The CDR3 bases are TGTGCCAGCAGCAGAGGACAGCACATGAACACTGAAGCTTTCTTT. The chain has TRBV6-5 and TRBJ1-1; TRBD1 is a possible D gene (6 bases). V lost 6 bases and J lost 0, with 14 bases in between. There are 15 residues in the CDR3. Germline CDR1 MNHEY, CDR2 SVGAGI.

This sequence joins TRBV27 and TRBJ2-1, with TRBD2 matching 11 bases. Unmatched junction bases numbered 4, after V lost 5 bases and J lost 4 bases. CDR3 length: 15 residues. CDR1 is MNHEY, CDR2 SMNVEV, per germline (reference sequence). The CDR3, as DNA: TGTGCCAGCAGTCAACTAGCGGGAGTTTACAATGAGCAGTTCTTC. It translates to CASSQLAGVYNEQFF.

There are many counts of this clone. V usage is TRBV4-2 and J usage is TRBJ2-7; unclear D gene. Germline loops: CDR1 LGHNA, CDR2 YNFKEQ. The CDR3 length is 15 residues. Deletions cut 0 bases from V and 2 bases from J, with 11 bases between. The CDR3 reads CASSQETSEAYEQYF. The DNA for the CDR3 is TGTGCCAGCAGCCAAGAGACGAGCGAAGCCTACGAGCAGTACTTC.

V is TRBV5-6 and J is TRBJ1-5, with D unclear. This CDR3 is 13 amino acids long. CDR1 SGHDT and CDR2 YYEEEE come from the germline V gene. V was clipped by 2 bases and J by 3 bases, with 6 bases between them. CDR3 coding DNA: TGTGCCAGCAGCTTCGGGGACAATCAGCCCCAGCATTTT. The encoded protein is CASSFGDNQPQHF.

V usage is TRBV5-1 and J usage is TRBJ1-2, with a weak D call TRBD1 (6 bases). V was cut by 0 bases and J by 4 bases, with 13 bases left in between. This CDR3 comprises 15 residues. Germline lookup yields CDR1 SGHRS and CDR2 YFSETQ. This CDR3 is CASSLETGESYGYTF. CDR3 in DNA: TGCGCCAGCAGCTTGGAGACAGGAGAAAGCTATGGCTACACCTTC. The full variable domain, in which reference TRBV5-1 and TRBJ1-2 provide the parts outside the CDR3, is KAGVTQTPRYLIKTRGQQVTLSCSPISGHRSVSWYQQTPGQGLQFLFEYFSETQRNKGNFPGRFSGRQFSNSRSEMNVSTLELGDSALYLCASSLETGESYGYTFGSGTRLTVV.

The V and J genes are TRBV4-1 and TRBJ2-1; D might be TRBD1 (6 bases). The CDR3 spans 15 residues. Looked up from germline, CDR1 is MGHRA and CDR2 is YSYEKL. Trimming took off 3 bases at V and 7 bases at J, with 16 bases between the two ends. The chain's CDR3 is CASSHLGAEGNEQFF. CDR3 in DNA: TGCGCCAGCAGCCACCTGGGGGCGGAAGGGAATGAGCAGTTCTTC.

This clone appeared a single time. The genes are TRBV10-3 and TRBJ2-7; 8 positions match TRBD1. V was clipped by 7 bases and J by 0 bases; unmatched bases: 11. This CDR3 has 16 residues. Germline V lookup: CDR1 ENHRY, CDR2 SYGVKD. The CDR3 DNA reads TGTGCCATCAAAGGGGGGATGACAGGGGTCTCCTACGAGCAGTACTTC. This codes for CAIKGGMTGVSYEQYF.

CDR3 amino acids: CASSFQGLAVDTQYF. As DNA, the CDR3 is TGTGCCAGCAGCTTCCAGGGACTAGCAGTAGATACGCAGTATTTT. The chain is built from TRBV7-2 and TRBJ2-3; 9 bases align to TRBD2. The CDR3 spans 15 residues. With 3 bases clipped from V and 5 bases from J, the junction kept 6 bases outside the gene matches. Germline V gene data show CDR1 as SGHTA and CDR2 as FQGNSA.

This clone was seen only once. The rearrangement links TRBV9 to TRBJ2-1; 8 bases are shared with TRBD2. The V and J ends lost 2 bases and 2 bases, in that order; junction bases with no gene match: 9. The CDR3 covers 17 residues. Germline V gene lookup returns CDR1 SGDLS and CDR2 YYNGEE. CDR3 protein: CASSVGLAQAPYNEQFF. The CDR3 nucleotides read TGTGCCAGCAGCGTCGGACTAGCTCAAGCTCCCTACAATGAGCAGTTCTTC.

In this sample, this clone turned up once. The gene calls are TRBV2 and TRBJ2-1; TRBD2 matches 10 bases. This CDR3 has 16 residues. In germline, CDR1 is SNHLY, CDR2 FYNNEI. V lost 3 bases and J lost 9; bases outside the gene matches: 11. For the CDR3, the DNA is TGTGCCAGCAGTGATGTAGCGGGAGGCCTGGGGGGTGAGCAGTTCTTC. Its translation is CASSDVAGGLGGEQFF.

This clone was seen a single time. This rearrangement joins TRBV11-2 to TRBJ2-2, with 12 bases lining up with TRBD2. Germline trimming cut 1 base from V and 5 bases from J; bases unmatched to any gene: 8. Germline values: CDR1 SGHAT, CDR2 FQNNGV. The CDR3 runs 18 residues. The CDR3 region is CASSLGGLAGQGTGELFF. In DNA form, the CDR3 reads TGTGCCAGCAGCTTAGGGGGACTAGCGGGCCAAGGGACCGGGGAGCTGTTTTTT.

V usage is TRBV11-2 and J usage is TRBJ2-7, with 7 bases that match TRBD2. From germline, CDR1 is SGHAT and CDR2 FQNNGV. Trimming took 5 bases from V and 4 from J; bases not matched to a gene: 8. This CDR3 spans 14 amino acids. The CDR3 nucleotides are TGTGCCAGCAGCCCTGGGACTACCCTTTACGAGCAGTACTTC. Amino acid sequence: CASSPGTTLYEQYF.

This clone was observed a single time. The V call is TRBV18, the J call TRBJ2-7, with TRBD1 matching 7 bases. The junction had 6 bases not matched to a gene; V was cut back by 8 bases and J by 2 bases. This CDR3 comprises 13 residues. Germline V gene lookup returns CDR1 KGHSH and CDR2 LQKENI. CDR3 sequence: CASKQGTPYEQYF. In DNA form, the CDR3 reads TGTGCCAGCAAACAGGGGACACCCTACGAGCAGTACTTC.

This sequence joins TRBV29-1 and TRBJ2-7, with D hard to call. Germline CDR1 reads SQVTM; CDR2 reads ANQGSEA. CDR3 length: 18 residues. The ends were cut back, 7 bases at V and 1 base at J, with 29 bases in the middle. The CDR3 spells CSGLPPDGSPGLSYEQYF. The CDR3 nucleotides are TGCAGCGGCCTCCCTCCTGATGGGTCCCCCGGGTTATCCTACGAGCAGTACTTC.

The chain links TRBV15 to TRBJ2-7, with D unresolved. Per the germline V gene, CDR1 is LNHNV and CDR2 is YYDKDF (reference sequence). This CDR3 spans 15 amino acids. V shed 0 bases and J shed 12 bases, with 21 bases lying between them. The CDR3 sequence is CATSREGVSTGLRYF. The CDR3 coding sequence is TGTGCCACCAGCAGAGAGGGCGTCTCCACCGGCCTAAGGTACTTC.

V and J are TRBV6-5 and TRBJ1-2, with D maybe TRBD1 (6 bases). Trimming removed 5 bases from V and 7 bases from J, with 20 bases in between. Germline V CDR1 and CDR2: MNHEY, SVGAGI. CDR3 length: 15 amino acids. CDR3 bases: TGTGCCAGCAGTCCCGGAGGTTCAGGGGTTGGTGGCTACACCTTC. Its translation: CASSPGGSGVGGYTF.

The V gene is TRBV28, the J gene TRBJ2-3; maybe TRBD2 (7 bases). V was shortened by 2 bases and J by 4 bases, with 13 bases between the two germline ends. Germline CDR1 is MDHEN and CDR2 is SYDVKM. The length of the CDR3 is 15 residues. The CDR3 sequence is CASSLGGAGADTQYF. DNA of the CDR3: TGTGCCAGCAGTTTAGGGGGGGCTGGGGCAGATACGCAGTATTTT.